This TCR beta chain was retrieved from a study of T cell repertoires in cytomegalovirus infection. The CDR3 length is 15 residues. Trimming pared 1 base from V and 8 bases from J, leaving 15 bases between. Germline V CDR1 and CDR2: LNHNV, YYDKDF (reference sequence). This clonotype has more than one count but fewer than ten. MiXCR, run by TCRdb on the reads, gives a single entry per CDR3 protein. Of fewer than 250,000 distinct CDR3 sequences listed, approximately 13% were seen once; the top ten hold about 1.5%. This receptor was obtained from a human donor in good health (CMV status not recorded). Some clones in this sample may be carry-over from other donors' samples. The chain carries TRBV15 and TRBJ2-1, with D perhaps matching TRBD1 (7 bases). The sample consisted of PBMCs. CDR3 protein: CATSRGGAGGHEQFF. For the CDR3, the DNA is TGTGCCACCAGCAGAGGGGGGGCAGGGGGGCATGAGCAGTTCTTC.